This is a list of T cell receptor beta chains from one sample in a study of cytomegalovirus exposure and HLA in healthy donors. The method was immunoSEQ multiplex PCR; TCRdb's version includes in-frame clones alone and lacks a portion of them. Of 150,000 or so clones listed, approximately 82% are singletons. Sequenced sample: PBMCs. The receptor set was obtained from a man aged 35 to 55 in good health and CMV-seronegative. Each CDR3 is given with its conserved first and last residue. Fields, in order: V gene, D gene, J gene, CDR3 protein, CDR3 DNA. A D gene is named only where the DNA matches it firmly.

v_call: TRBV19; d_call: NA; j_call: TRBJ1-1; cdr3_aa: CASSKIQPMNTEAFF; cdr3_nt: TGTGCCAGTAGTAAAATACAGCCGATGAACACTGAAGCTTTCTTT
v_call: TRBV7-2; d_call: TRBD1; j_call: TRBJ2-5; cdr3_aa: CASSPRQGRETQYF; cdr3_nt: TGTGCCAGCAGCCCGCGACAGGGAAGAGAGACCCAGTACTTC
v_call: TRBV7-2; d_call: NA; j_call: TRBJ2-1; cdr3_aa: CASSLVGGGGPYNEQFF; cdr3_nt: TGTGCCAGCAGCCTCGTAGGAGGCGGGGGCCCCTACAATGAGCAGTTCTTC
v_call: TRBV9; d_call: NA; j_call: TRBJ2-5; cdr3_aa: CASSVESRLGETQYF; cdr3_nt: TGTGCCAGCAGCGTAGAATCTAGGTTGGGAGAGACCCAGTACTTC
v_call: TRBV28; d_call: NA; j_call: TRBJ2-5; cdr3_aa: CASSSSNRVPGTQYF; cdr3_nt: TGTGCCAGCAGTTCGTCGAACAGGGTCCCAGGGACCCAGTACTTC
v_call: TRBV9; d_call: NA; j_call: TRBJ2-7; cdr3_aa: CASSVGVGVEQYF; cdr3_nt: TGTGCCAGCAGCGTAGGGGTAGGGGTGGAGCAGTACTTC
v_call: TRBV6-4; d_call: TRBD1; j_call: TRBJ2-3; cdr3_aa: CASSEAPGGDTQYF; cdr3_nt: TGTGCCAGCAGTGAGGCCCCAGGGGGAGATACGCAGTATTTT
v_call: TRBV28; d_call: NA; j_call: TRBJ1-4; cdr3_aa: CASSSPATNEKLFF; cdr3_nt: TGTGCCAGCAGTTCCCCTGCAACTAATGAAAAACTGTTTTTT
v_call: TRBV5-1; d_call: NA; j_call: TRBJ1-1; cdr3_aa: CASSLLPGDTEAFF; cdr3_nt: TGCGCCAGCAGCTTGCTCCCAGGGGACACTGAAGCTTTCTTT
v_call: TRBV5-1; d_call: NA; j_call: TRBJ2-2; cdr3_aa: CASSLGGTNTGELFF; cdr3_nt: TGCGCCAGCAGCTTGGGAGGTACGAACACCGGGGAGCTGTTTTTT
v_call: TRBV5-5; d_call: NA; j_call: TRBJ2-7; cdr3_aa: CASSLAAVATSYEQYF; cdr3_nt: TGTGCCAGCAGCTTGGCCGCGGTAGCGACCTCCTACGAGCAGTACTTC
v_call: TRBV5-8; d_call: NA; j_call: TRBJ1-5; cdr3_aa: CASSVRRRIGPQHF; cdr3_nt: TGTGCCAGCAGCGTGCGACGGCGGATTGGGCCCCAGCATTTT
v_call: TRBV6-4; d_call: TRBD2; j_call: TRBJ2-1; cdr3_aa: CASSEPIAGKYPYNEQFF; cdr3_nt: TGTGCCAGCAGTGAACCAATAGCGGGGAAATACCCCTACAATGAGCAGTTCTTC
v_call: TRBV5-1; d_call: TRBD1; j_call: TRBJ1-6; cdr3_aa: CASSLATPGQGGSPLHF; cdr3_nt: TGCGCCAGCAGCTTGGCCACCCCGGGACAGGGTGGATCACCCCTCCACTTT
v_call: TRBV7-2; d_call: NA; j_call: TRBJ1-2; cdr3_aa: CASSLVKGNDGYTF; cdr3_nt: TGTGCCAGCAGCTTAGTTAAGGGGAACGACGGCTACACCTTC
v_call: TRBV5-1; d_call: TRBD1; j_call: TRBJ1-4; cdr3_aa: CASSSSGTGGEKLFF; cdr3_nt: TGCGCCAGCAGCTCTTCCGGGACAGGGGGGGAAAAACTGTTTTTT
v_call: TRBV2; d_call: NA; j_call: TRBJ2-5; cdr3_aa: CASSSGTKETQYF; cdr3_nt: TGTGCCAGCAGCTCCGGGACAAAAGAGACCCAGTACTTC
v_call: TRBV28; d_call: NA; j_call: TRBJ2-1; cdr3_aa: CASSSLPPSSYNEQFF; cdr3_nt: TGTGCCAGCAGTTCCCTCCCCCCGAGCTCCTACAATGAGCAGTTCTTC
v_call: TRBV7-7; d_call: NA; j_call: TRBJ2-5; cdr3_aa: CASSLVSGRKETQYF; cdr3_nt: TGTGCCAGCAGCTTAGTGTCAGGGAGGAAAGAGACCCAGTACTTC
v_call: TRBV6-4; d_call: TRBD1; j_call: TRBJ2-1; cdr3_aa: CASSVTWDSDEQFF; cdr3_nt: TGTGCCAGCAGCGTTACTTGGGACAGCGATGAGCAGTTCTTC